This entry features one TCR beta chain sequence. The antigen remains undetermined. This entry is derived from a study of shared clonotypes between healthy human individuals. Regarding the study as a whole: Generation of non-shared clonotypes was less probable than generation of clonotypes shared by all four donors. Among donors, the sharing of clonotypes was expected to be influenced by sequencing depth. The sharing of 4.5% to 6.5% of naive CD4 clonotypes was seen across a handful of donors.

Trimming cost V 5 bases and J 3 bases, with 17 bases left between them. The germline V gene has CDR1 SGHAT and CDR2 FQNNGV. The CDR3 totals 15 residues. Here immunoSEQ multiplex PCR was the method, and the copy in TCRdb shows in-frame clones only, minus some. The data hold around 2,000,000 clones, with about 95% observed a single time. Selected positively for CCR7 and CD45RO-negative, naive CD8 cells excluded terminally differentiated effector memory CD45RA+ cells. Adults of Caucasian background living in Nashville, Tennessee made up all donors. The clonotype comes from a man aged 18-30 years in good health. The gene calls are TRBV11-2 and TRBJ2-7; possible D gene TRBD2, 6 bases. Sequences were obtained from naive CD8+ T cells sorted from blood. This CDR3 is CASSIGKQGGYEQYF. The CDR3 region has the DNA TGTGCCAGCAGCATCGGGAAGCAGGGAGGCTACGAGCAGTACTTC.